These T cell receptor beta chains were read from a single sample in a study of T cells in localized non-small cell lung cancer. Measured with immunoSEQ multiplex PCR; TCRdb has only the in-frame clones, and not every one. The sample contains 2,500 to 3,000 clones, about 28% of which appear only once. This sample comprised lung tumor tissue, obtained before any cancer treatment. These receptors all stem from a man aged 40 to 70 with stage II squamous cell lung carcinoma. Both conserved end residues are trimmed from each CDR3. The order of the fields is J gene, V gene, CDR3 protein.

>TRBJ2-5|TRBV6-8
ASSPGFAGETQY
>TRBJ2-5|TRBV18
ASSPREGGQETQY
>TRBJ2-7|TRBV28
ASSSIGTGDYEQY
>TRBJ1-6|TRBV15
ATSRSLGGDFNSPLH
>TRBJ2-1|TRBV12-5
ASGFNAKTHVF
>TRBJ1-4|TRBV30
AWSVQGTGMGEKLF
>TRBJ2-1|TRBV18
ASSPPSGVNEQF
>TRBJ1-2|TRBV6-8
ASSKRDSDYGYT
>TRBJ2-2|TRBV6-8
ASSYSIVRDGELF
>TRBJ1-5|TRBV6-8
ASSEGQIGNQPQH
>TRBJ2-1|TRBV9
ASSVFLAGLRDEQF
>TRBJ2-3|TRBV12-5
ASLQAGTDTQY
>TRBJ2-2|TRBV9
ASSLSSGFAPGELF
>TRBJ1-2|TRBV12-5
ASGLESFTNYGYT
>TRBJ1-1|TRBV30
AWRVRTGGGTEAF
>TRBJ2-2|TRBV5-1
ASSGLGRTGELF
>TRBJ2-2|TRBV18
ASSPPSTGELF
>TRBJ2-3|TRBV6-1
ASSEAGTSGRY
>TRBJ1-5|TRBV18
ASSPEGNQPQH
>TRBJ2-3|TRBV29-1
SSYGGGTDTQY
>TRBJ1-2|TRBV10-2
ASTGGVFGYT
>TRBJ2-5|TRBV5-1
ASSSGLAGGATETQY
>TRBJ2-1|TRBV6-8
AISDRGKNEQF
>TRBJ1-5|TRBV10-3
AISESLKPQH
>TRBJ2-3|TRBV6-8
ATMTRTTVDTQY
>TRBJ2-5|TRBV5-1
ASSLGEGAGQTQY